These 9 T cell receptor beta chains originate from one sample sequenced in a study of cytotoxic CD8 clonotypes in ibrutinib-treated CLL. The table came from immunoSEQ multiplex PCR; TCRdb's copy has only in-frame clones and leaves some out. The sample carries some 81,000 clones, about 85% recorded once. Material: PBMCs, obtained after 12 months of ibrutinib treatment. The receptor source for this set is a human donor with chronic lymphocytic leukemia.

About this clone itself: Other DNA sequences of this sample code for an identical CDR3. The chain couples TRBV7-9 to TRBJ2-2; the D is unclear. In germline, CDR1 is SEHNR, CDR2 FQNEAQ (reference sequence). The CDR3 consists of 12 residues. V shed 2 bases and J shed 2 bases, with 0 bases lying between them. In DNA form, the CDR3 reads TGTGCCAGCAGCTTAAACACCGGGGAGCTGTTTTTT. This translates into CASSLNTGELFF.

The table lists this clone with a count of one. The CDR3 region is CATTEVAGGTYEQYF. The CDR3 DNA follows: TGTGCCACTACTGAGGTAGCGGGAGGGACCTACGAGCAGTACTTC. The chain links TRBV7-2 to TRBJ2-7, with TRBD2 identical over 11 bases. There are 15 residues in the CDR3. V shed 10 bases and J 2 bases; nucleotides not matched to a gene: 10. Germline loops: CDR1 SGHTA, CDR2 FQGNSA. Full variable domain (outside the CDR3, taken from reference TRBV7-2 and TRBJ2-7): GAGVSQSPSNKVTEKGKDVELRCDPISGHTALYWYRQSLGQGLEFLIYFQGNSAPDKSGLPSDRFSAERTGGSVSTLTIQRTQQEDSAVYLCATTEVAGGTYEQYFGPGTRLTVT.

The V gene is TRBV7-9, the J gene TRBJ2-3; 13 bases fit TRBD2. The CDR3 totals 16 residues. V lost 4 bases, J lost 2 bases, and 3 bases stayed unmatched. Germline values: CDR1 SEHNR, CDR2 FQNEAQ (reference sequence). CDR3 nucleotide sequence: TGTGCCAGCAGCTCCGGACTAGCGGGAGACACAGATACGCAGTATTTT. Protein sequence: CASSSGLAGDTDTQYF.

Remarks on this clone: The sample has other DNA sequences that encode this CDR3 too. This chain links TRBV30 with TRBJ1-3; D not resolved. Germline CDR1 GTSNPN, CDR2 SVGIG (reference sequence). The CDR3 contains 11 residues. Trimming took off 5 bases at V and 3 bases at J, with 5 bases between the two ends. The CDR3 DNA reads as TGTGCCTGGTCCGGTGGAAACACCATATATTTT. It yields the protein CAWSGGNTIYF.

This clone has a single count. This sequence joins TRBV19 and TRBJ2-1; the match to TRBD2 covers 8 bases. After removal of 7 bases from V and 2 bases from J, the junction contained 7 bases not matched to a gene. The V gene's germline CDR1 is LNHDA and CDR2 SQIVND (reference sequence). CDR3 length: 15 residues. The CDR3 is CASTTGGAAYNEQFF. The DNA of the CDR3 is TGTGCCAGTACCACGGGGGGGGCCGCCTACAATGAGCAGTTCTTC. Looking up the rest from reference TRBV19 and TRBJ2-1 gives the full variable domain: DGGITQSPKYLFRKEGQNVTLSCEQNLNHDAMYWYRQDPGQGLRLIYYSQIVNDFQKGDIAEGYSVSREKKESFPLTVTSAQKNPTAFYLCASTTGGAAYNEQFFGPGTRLTVL.

The gene calls are TRBV6-6 and TRBJ2-7; 8 bases map to TRBD2. This CDR3 region has 15 residues. The V gene end was trimmed by 0 bases and the J gene end by 2 bases; junction bases not matched to a gene: 3. The germline V gene encodes CDR1 MNHNY and CDR2 SVGAGI (reference sequence). CDR3 region: CASSYSGLETYEQYF. DNA of the CDR3: TGTGCCAGCAGTTACTCGGGACTAGAAACCTACGAGCAGTACTTC.

This clone was counted a few times. This chain uses TRBV13 with TRBJ2-5, with 12 bases that match TRBD2. V lost 6 bases to trimming and J lost 3 bases; unmatched junction nucleotides: 11. Germline V gives CDR1 PRHDT, CDR2 FYEKMQ (reference sequence). The length of the CDR3 is 17 residues. CDR3 sequence: CASSPGPASGGEETQYF. The CDR3 region has the DNA TGTGCCAGCAGTCCGGGGCCCGCTAGCGGGGGGGAAGAGACCCAGTACTTC.

The chain has TRBV7-2 and TRBJ1-3; D uncertain. The CDR3 has 14 residues. Germline lookup yields CDR1 SGHTA and CDR2 FQGNSA. Trimming took off 2 bases at V and 1 base at J, with 6 bases between the two ends. CDR3 sequence: CASSLWVSGNTIYF. DNA for the CDR3: TGTGCCAGCAGCTTATGGGTGTCTGGAAACACCATATATTTT.

This clone has more than one count but fewer than ten. The junction departs from the called germline gene at one end, perhaps through a read error. V and J are TRBV6-6 and TRBJ1-3; the match to TRBD1 covers 9 bases. The CDR3 spans 13 residues. CDR1 and CDR2 from the germline V gene are MNHNY and SVGAGI (reference sequence). CDR3: CASSYSIGTGLDF. The DNA of the CDR3 is TGTGCCAGCAGTTACTCGATCGGGACAGGGTTAGATTTT.